The 32 T cell receptor beta chains listed next were all sequenced from one sample in a study of shared clonotypes between healthy human individuals. Clones were read by immunoSEQ multiplex PCR, and TCRdb kept only the in-frame ones, dropping some. The sample yields 1,400,000 or so clones, approximately 98.5% seen once. Sequenced sample: naive CD4+ T cells sorted from blood. Subset reported: CD45RA+ positively selected. The receptor source for this set is a man aged 25-45 years in good health.

J is TRBJ1-1 and V is TRBV6-6; a weak D match, TRBD1 (5 bases). This CDR3 is 10 amino acids long. V dropped 10 bases and J dropped 8 bases, with 11 bases sitting between them. Germline values: CDR1 MNHNY, CDR2 SVGAGI (reference sequence). CDR3 residues: CATRDGEAFF. The CDR3 DNA follows: TGTGCCACCAGGGACGGAGAAGCTTTCTTT.

This sequence joins TRBV10-3 and TRBJ1-2; TRBD1 is a possible D gene (5 bases). Germline loops: CDR1 ENHRY, CDR2 SYGVKD. The CDR3 loop spans 13 amino acids. Between the trimmed V and J ends, which lost 0 bases and 8 bases, there was a span of 10 bases. This CDR3 is CAISESGPGGYTF. The CDR3 DNA reads as TGTGCCATCAGTGAGTCGGGACCGGGGGGCTACACCTTC.

The chain combines TRBV10-3 with TRBJ1-2; 7 positions match TRBD1. The germline CDR1 and CDR2 sequences are ENHRY and SYGVKD. The CDR3 loop spans 14 amino acids. The V and J ends lost 5 bases and 4 bases, in that order; junction bases with no gene match: 7. This CDR3 is CAISLGTAAYGYTF. The CDR3 DNA reads TGTGCCATCAGTCTCGGGACAGCGGCCTATGGCTACACCTTC.

The chain employs TRBV7-9 and TRBJ2-2; no firm D call. CDR1 SEHNR and CDR2 FQNEAQ come from the germline V gene (reference sequence). There are 14 residues in the CDR3. Trimming cost V 2 bases and J 6 bases, with 10 bases left between them. This CDR3 is CASSLRTVAGELFF. In DNA form, the CDR3 reads TGTGCCAGCAGCTTACGGACGGTCGCCGGGGAGCTGTTTTTT.

The V gene is TRBV5-1, the J gene TRBJ2-3; 7 positions match TRBD2. Germline loops: CDR1 SGHRS, CDR2 YFSETQ. V shed 3 bases, J shed 6 bases, and the junction held 13 bases outside the gene matches. There are 16 residues in the CDR3. CDR3 DNA sequence: TGCGCCAGCAGCTCCTCCGGGGGAGGGCGGGTGGATACGCAGTATTTT. It codes for CASSSSGGGRVDTQYF.

The V call is TRBV2, the J call TRBJ1-5; a weak D match, TRBD1 (6 bases). CDR1 and CDR2 from the germline V gene are SNHLY and FYNNEI. V gave up 2 bases and J gave up 4 bases, with 12 bases separating them. This CDR3 is 15 amino acids long. The CDR3 sequence is CASSEIQGWNQPQHF. CDR3 nucleotides: TGTGCCAGCAGTGAAATCCAGGGGTGGAATCAGCCCCAGCATTTT.

The rearrangement uses TRBV10-3 and TRBJ2-2; 7 bases are a match to TRBD1. From germline, CDR1 is ENHRY and CDR2 SYGVKD. CDR3 length: 13 amino acids. V was clipped by 8 bases and J by 5 bases; unmatched bases: 5. CDR3 DNA: TGTGCCATCCGACAGGGAAAGACCGGGGAGCTGTTTTTT. Its translation: CAIRQGKTGELFF.

The J gene is TRBJ1-3, the V gene TRBV10-3; tentatively, D is TRBD1 (5 bases). Trimming took 6 bases from V and 4 from J, leaving 10 bases between them. Germline values: CDR1 ENHRY, CDR2 SYGVKD. The CDR3 contains 13 residues. CDR3 region: CAIRDQGGNTIYF. For the CDR3, the DNA is TGTGCCATCAGGGACCAGGGAGGAAACACCATATATTTT.

This clone came up once. The same CDR3 arises from other DNA sequences in this sample as well. This chain connects TRBV29-1 to TRBJ2-5; D perhaps matches TRBD1 (6 bases). The CDR3 is 12 amino acids. The germline gives CDR1 SQVTM, CDR2 ANQGSEA. V lost 3 bases and J 5 bases, leaving 10 bases between the germline ends. The CDR3 loop reads CSVEAGEETQYF. The CDR3 nucleotides are TGCAGCGTTGAGGCAGGGGAGGAGACCCAGTACTTC.

The chain is built from TRBV6-5 and TRBJ2-3, with 8 bases aligning to TRBD2. V lost 9 bases and J lost 4; bases outside the gene matches: 9. The germline V gene encodes CDR1 MNHEY and CDR2 SVGAGI. This CDR3 is 14 amino acids long. The CDR3 DNA sequence: TGTGCCAGTAAGACAAGCGGGAGTGCAGATACGCAGTATTTT. Translation gives CASKTSGSADTQYF.

The V gene is TRBV5-4, the J gene TRBJ2-7; 7 bases fit TRBD1. This CDR3 has 13 amino acids. The ends lost 4 bases at V and 6 bases at J; junction bases unmatched: 7. Per germline, CDR1 SGHNT and CDR2 YYREEE (reference sequence). CDR3 region: CASSGRQGVEQYF. DNA for the CDR3: TGTGCCAGCAGCGGACGACAGGGAGTCGAGCAGTACTTC.

The V call is TRBV5-6, the J call TRBJ1-1; D ambiguous. The CDR3 has 14 residues. Germline CDR1 reads SGHDT; CDR2 reads YYEEEE. Trimming took 2 bases from V and 1 from J, leaving 9 bases between them. The CDR3 DNA is TGTGCCAGCAGCTTAGGCCCCCAGAACACTGAAGCTTTCTTT. Its protein is CASSLGPQNTEAFF.

The chain uses TRBV11-3 and TRBJ2-1, with D perhaps given as TRBD1 or TRBD2 (6 bases each). V was shortened by 4 bases and J by 12 bases, with 13 bases between the two germline ends. Looked up from germline, CDR1 is SGHNT and CDR2 is YENEEA. This CDR3 has 12 amino acids. The CDR3 DNA sequence: TGTGCCAGCAGCTCCGGGGGCTCGGTGCAGTTCTTC. It is translated as CASSSGGSVQFF.

V is TRBV28 and J is TRBJ1-5; 7 nucleotides agree with TRBD1. CDR3 length: 16 amino acids. Losses at the gene ends were 5 bases for V and 0 bases for J; bases not matched to a gene: 7. Germline V gives CDR1 MDHEN, CDR2 SYDVKM. Here the CDR3 reads CASSPRQGNSNQPQHF. Here the CDR3 DNA reads TGTGCCAGCAGTCCCCGACAGGGCAATAGCAATCAGCCCCAGCATTTT.

This clone was seen once. The genes are TRBV2 and TRBJ2-1, with D maybe TRBD1 (6 bases). The CDR3 totals 16 residues. Per the germline V gene, CDR1 is SNHLY and CDR2 is FYNNEI. Trimming removed 6 bases from V and 10 bases from J, with 25 bases in between. CDR3 sequence: CASRTDGVGGTIEQFF. CDR3 coding DNA: TGTGCCAGCAGGACGGATGGTGTAGGGGGTACAATCGAGCAGTTCTTC.

V usage is TRBV5-1 and J usage is TRBJ2-7; TRBD1 aligns across 9 bases. Germline CDR1 SGHRS, CDR2 YFSETQ. Unmatched junction bases numbered 8, after V lost 7 bases and J lost 3 bases. There are 14 residues in the CDR3. This chain's CDR3 is CASGYRGQDYEQYF. The CDR3, as DNA: TGCGCCAGCGGATACAGGGGGCAGGACTACGAGCAGTACTTC.

This sequence joins TRBV5-1 and TRBJ2-7, with a tentative D call TRBD2 (5 bases). Trimming removed 7 bases at V and 5 bases at J, with 19 bases between. Germline CDR1 reads SGHRS; CDR2 reads YFSETQ. CDR3 length: 14 residues. CDR3 sequence (DNA): TGCGCCAGCTCCTCGACGGCTAGCTTTAACGAGCAGTACTTC. Encoded protein: CASSSTASFNEQYF.

This chain connects TRBV11-2 to TRBJ1-1; D is unresolved. The CDR3 is 15 residues long. Germline V CDR1 and CDR2: SGHAT, FQNNGV. Trimming cost V 1 base and J 6 bases, with 15 bases left between them. DNA for the CDR3: TGTGCCAGCAGCTTAGGACGGGCCAAGAGCTCTGAAGCTTTCTTT. This codes for CASSLGRAKSSEAFF.

The rearrangement links TRBV5-4 to TRBJ1-5; possible D gene TRBD1, 6 bases. CDR3 size: 16 residues. The germline V and J ends were trimmed by 5 bases and 2 bases, with 17 bases remaining between them. Germline V CDR1 and CDR2: SGHNT, YYREEE (reference sequence). For the CDR3, the DNA is TGTGCCAGCAGTCACAAGGAGGGGGTGGGCAATCAGCCCCAGCATTTT. As protein: CASSHKEGVGNQPQHF.

The chain recombines TRBV6-6 with TRBJ1-3; D not resolved. CDR3 length: 14 amino acids. The ends were cut back, 1 base at V and 2 bases at J, with 6 bases in the middle. The germline V gene encodes CDR1 MNHNY and CDR2 SVGAGI (reference sequence). This CDR3 reads CASSYFDAGNTIYF. In DNA, the CDR3 is TGTGCCAGCAGTTACTTTGACGCTGGAAACACCATATATTTT.

The chain recombines TRBV28 with TRBJ2-7; tentative D call: TRBD1 (5 bases). V was cut by 6 bases and J by 3 bases, with 15 bases left in between. The CDR3 is made up of 14 amino acids. Germline CDR1 reads MDHEN; CDR2 reads SYDVKM. CDR3 sequence reads: CASRSTALNYEQYF. CDR3 nucleotide sequence: TGTGCCAGCAGGTCGACAGCCCTGAACTACGAGCAGTACTTC.

The chain couples TRBV5-6 to TRBJ1-4; D might be TRBD1 (5 bases). Per the germline V gene, CDR1 is SGHDT and CDR2 is YYEEEE. CDR3 length equals 15 residues. Between the trimmed V and J ends, which lost 4 bases and 1 base, there was a span of 11 bases. DNA for the CDR3: TGTGCCAGCAGCCTTTCGGGGGGAACTAATGAAAAACTGTTTTTT. It specifies CASSLSGGTNEKLFF.

Of note for this clone: The sample holds other DNA sequences that translate to the same CDR3. V is TRBV6-5 and J is TRBJ1-1; D is uncertain. CDR3 length: 13 residues. The V end lost 5 bases, the J end lost 1 base, and 8 bases lay between the germline ends. Germline V gene lookup returns CDR1 MNHEY and CDR2 SVGAGI. CDR3 coding DNA: TGTGCCAGCAGTACACGGAGGAACACTGAAGCTTTCTTT. Its translation is CASSTRRNTEAFF.

The J gene is TRBJ1-5, the V gene TRBV5-8; 10 bases agree with TRBD1. From germline, CDR1 is SGHTS and CDR2 YDEGEE. The CDR3 spans 17 residues. After removal of 4 bases from V and 3 bases from J, the junction contained 10 bases not matched to a gene. Here the CDR3 DNA reads TGTGCCAGCAGCCTTATCCGACAGGGGGCTCCCAATCAGCCCCAGCATTTT. As protein: CASSLIRQGAPNQPQHF.

Of note for this clone: Within the sample, other DNA sequences also encode this same CDR3. The CDR3 nucleotides read TGCGCCAGCAGCTTGGGACAGGGGTACAATGAGCAGTTCTTC. This sequence encodes CASSLGQGYNEQFF. The chain recombines TRBV5-1 with TRBJ2-1; 8 nucleotides match TRBD1. Looked up from germline, CDR1 is SGHRS and CDR2 is YFSETQ. The V segment lost 0 bases and the J segment 4 bases; nucleotides outside the gene matches: 0. The CDR3 loop spans 14 amino acids.

This clone appeared once. The chain is built from TRBV5-1 and TRBJ2-2, with no clear D. From germline, CDR1 is SGHRS and CDR2 YFSETQ. This CDR3 contains 15 residues. The V end was cut by 4 bases, the J end by 7 bases, with 17 bases between. CDR3 sequence: CASSLAAVLGGELFF. DNA of the CDR3: TGCGCCAGCAGCCTGGCTGCGGTATTAGGCGGGGAGCTGTTTTTT.

Of note for this clone: This sample includes further DNA sequences coding for the same CDR3. The chain uses TRBV5-1 and TRBJ2-3; no definite D call. This CDR3 comprises 13 residues. Germline values: CDR1 SGHRS, CDR2 YFSETQ. Between the trimmed V and J ends, which lost 0 bases and 6 bases, there was a span of 8 bases. The CDR3, as DNA: TGCGCCAGCAGCTTGGATCCCTCCGATACGCAGTATTTT. Amino acid sequence: CASSLDPSDTQYF.

The chain recombines TRBV15 with TRBJ2-5, with 9 bases identical to TRBD1. The V and J ends lost 3 bases and 2 bases, in that order; junction bases with no gene match: 1. Germline V lookup: CDR1 LNHNV, CDR2 YYDKDF (reference sequence). This CDR3 has 14 residues. CDR3 coding DNA: TGTGCCACCAGCAGCGGACAGGGGCAAGAGACCCAGTACTTC. It codes for CATSSGQGQETQYF.

This chain uses TRBV14 with TRBJ2-3, with 7 bases identical to TRBD2. The length of the CDR3 is 16 residues. In germline, CDR1 is SGHDN, CDR2 FVKESK. J gave up 3 bases and V 4 bases, and 10 bases lay outside the gene matches. As DNA, the CDR3 is TGTGCCAGCAGCCCGCTTCGGGGCGGGAGAACAGATACGCAGTATTTT. It codes for CASSPLRGGRTDTQYF.

This chain uses TRBV27 with TRBJ2-1; TRBD2 matches at 8 bases. J lost 3 bases, V lost 5 bases, and 9 bases had no gene match. The CDR3 has 16 amino acids. Germline V lookup: CDR1 MNHEY, CDR2 SMNVEV (reference sequence). The CDR3: CASSPRTSLYYNEQFF. Written as DNA, the CDR3 is TGTGCCAGCAGTCCCCGGACTAGCCTATACTACAATGAGCAGTTCTTC.

The V gene is TRBV7-9, the J gene TRBJ2-1; D remains unclear. The V end was cut by 1 base, the J end by 5 bases, with 3 bases between. The CDR3 contains 12 residues. Per the germline V gene, CDR1 is SEHNR and CDR2 is FQNEAQ (reference sequence). The CDR3 DNA reads TGTGCCAGCAGCTTAGGGGACAATGAGCAGTTCTTC. Protein product: CASSLGDNEQFF. Drawing the rest from reference TRBV7-9 and TRBJ2-1, the complete variable domain is DTGVSQNPRHKITKRGQNVTFRCDPISEHNRLYWYRQTLGQGPEFLTYFQNEAQLEKSRLLSDRFSAERPKGSFSTLEIQRTEQGDSAMYLCASSLGDNEQFFGPGTRLTVL.

The genes are TRBV7-9 and TRBJ2-2; D not certain. Trimming removed 5 bases from V and 5 bases from J, with 15 bases in between. The germline V gene has CDR1 SEHNR and CDR2 FQNEAQ (reference sequence). This CDR3 comprises 15 residues. In DNA form, the CDR3 reads TGTGCCAGCAGCCCAGCCGGGTCCCGGACCGGGGAGCTGTTTTTT. This codes for CASSPAGSRTGELFF.